The text below deals with one TCR beta chain. Trimming stripped 0 bases from V and 10 bases from J, with 11 bases between. The CDR3 loop spans 14 amino acids. CDR1 is SGHNT and CDR2 is YYREEE in the germline V gene (reference sequence). The data originate from a study of cytomegalovirus exposure and HLA in healthy donors. Study-wide context: Drawn from HLA-typed donors, about 82 million unique TCRs were held in an early data release.

Vbeta (60) and Jbeta (13) primers were used in the PCR. The method was immunoSEQ multiplex PCR; TCRdb's version includes in-frame clones alone and lacks a portion of them. The table has approximately 67,000 clones, 75% to 90% seen once. The chain has TRBV5-4 and TRBJ1-6; D gene uncertain. Sequencing was carried out using PBMCs. The receptor's source is a woman under 40 in good health and CMV-seropositive. CDR3 nucleotide sequence: TGTGCCAGCAGCTTGGTCGGTGGGAGGTCACCCCTCCACTTT. Protein sequence: CASSLVGGRSPLHF.